This paragraph reports one T cell receptor beta chain. This specimen belongs to a study of blood T cell repertoires in COVID-19. Study as a whole: Material from acute and convalescent COVID-19 was sourced from the United States, Italy and Spain. From T cells, B-cell-depleted T cells, or PBMCs came the material, which was cDNA or gDNA.

In the authors' workflow: Amplified reference gene primers provided the basis for estimating nucleated cell counts. Libraries were prepared by immunoSEQ multiplex PCR; TCRdb keeps only in-frame clonotypes and omits some of them. That table supplies the V and J calls and clone size; D and trimming were determined from the DNA. In the table there are fewer than 300,000 clones, around 88% of which are singletons. The V and J ends lost 2 bases and 1 base, in that order; junction bases with no gene match: 7. The CDR3 is 16 amino acids. Germline V gene data show CDR1 as SGHVS and CDR2 as FQNEAQ. What was sequenced was peripheral blood. The sequence was collected from a man aged 25-45 years with acute or convalescent COVID-19. The genes are TRBV7-8 and TRBJ1-1, with 7 bases identical to TRBD1. The CDR3 protein is CASSLRQGLSNTEAFF. CDR3 DNA: TGTGCCAGCAGCTTAAGACAGGGCCTGTCGAACACTGAAGCTTTCTTT.